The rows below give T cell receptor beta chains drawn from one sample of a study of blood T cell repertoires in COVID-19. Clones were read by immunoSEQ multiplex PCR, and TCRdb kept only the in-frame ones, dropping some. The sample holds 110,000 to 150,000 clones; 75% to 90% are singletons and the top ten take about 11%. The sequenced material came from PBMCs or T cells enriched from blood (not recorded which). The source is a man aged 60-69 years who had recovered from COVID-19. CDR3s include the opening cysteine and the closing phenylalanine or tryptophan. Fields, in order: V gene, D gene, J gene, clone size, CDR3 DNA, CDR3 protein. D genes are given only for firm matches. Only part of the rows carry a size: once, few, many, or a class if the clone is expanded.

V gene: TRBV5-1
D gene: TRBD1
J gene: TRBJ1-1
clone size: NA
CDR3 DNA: TGCGCCAGCAGCTTGGCTCTGGGACAGATCACTGAAGCTTTCTTT
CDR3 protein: CASSLALGQITEAFF

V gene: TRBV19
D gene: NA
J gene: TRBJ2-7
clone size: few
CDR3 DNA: TGTGCCAGTAGTGCCCGGGGTGTTTCCTACGAGCAGTACTTC
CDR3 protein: CASSARGVSYEQYF

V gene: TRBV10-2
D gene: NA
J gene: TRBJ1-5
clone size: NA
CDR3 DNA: TGCGCCAGCAGTGAGTTCGGGCAGGGGCCCAGCAGGAAGCATTTT
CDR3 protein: CASSEFGQGPSRKHF

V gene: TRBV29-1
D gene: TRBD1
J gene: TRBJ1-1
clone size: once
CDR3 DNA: TGCAGCGTTAGGGCAGGGGGCGTTGAAGCTTTCTTT
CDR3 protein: CSVRAGGVEAFF

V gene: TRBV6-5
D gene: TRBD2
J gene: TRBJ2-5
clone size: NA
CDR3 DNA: TGTGCCAGCAGTCTCCTAGCGGGAGAAGAGACCCAGTACTTC
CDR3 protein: CASSLLAGEETQYF

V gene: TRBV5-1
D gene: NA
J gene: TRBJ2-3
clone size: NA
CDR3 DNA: TGCGCCAGCAGCTCCGGGGCAGATACGCAGTATTTT
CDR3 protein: CASSSGADTQYF

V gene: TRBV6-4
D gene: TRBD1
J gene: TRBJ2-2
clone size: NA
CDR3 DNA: TGTGCCAGCAGTACATCCCGCCAGGGGGCTAACACCGGGGAGCTGTTTTTT
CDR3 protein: CASSTSRQGANTGELFF

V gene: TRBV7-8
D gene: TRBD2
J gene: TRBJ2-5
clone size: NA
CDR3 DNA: TGTGCCAGCAGCTCCCCCCCGGGGGGGTATCAGAAGACCCAGTACTTC
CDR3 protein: CASSSPPGGYQKTQYF

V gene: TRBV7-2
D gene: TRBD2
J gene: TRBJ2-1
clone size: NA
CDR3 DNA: TGTGCCAGCAGCCCGCGGACTAGGCCCTACAATGAGCAGTTCTTC
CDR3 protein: CASSPRTRPYNEQFF

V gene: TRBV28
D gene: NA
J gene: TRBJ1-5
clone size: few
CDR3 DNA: TGTGCCAGCAGTGTGGGACAATTGGTACCCCAGCATTTT
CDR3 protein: CASSVGQLVPQHF

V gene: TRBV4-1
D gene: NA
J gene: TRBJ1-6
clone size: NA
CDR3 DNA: TGCGCCAGCAGCCAAGTCTGGCAGGGCTATAATTCACCCCTCCACTTT
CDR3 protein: CASSQVWQGYNSPLHF

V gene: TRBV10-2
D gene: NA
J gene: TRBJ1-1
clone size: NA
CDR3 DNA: TGCGCCAGCAGTGAGTCGAAGGGGATTGAAGCTTTCTTT
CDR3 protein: CASSESKGIEAFF

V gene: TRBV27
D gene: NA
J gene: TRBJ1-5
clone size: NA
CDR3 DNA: TGTGCCAGCAGTTTAGGGCCGCTCAATCAGCCCCAGCATTTT
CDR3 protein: CASSLGPLNQPQHF

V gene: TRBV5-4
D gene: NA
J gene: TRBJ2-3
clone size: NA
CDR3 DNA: TGTGCCAGCAGCTTGGGGTTGGCAGGGGCATTCAGCACAGATACGCAGTATTTT
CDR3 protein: CASSLGLAGAFSTDTQYF

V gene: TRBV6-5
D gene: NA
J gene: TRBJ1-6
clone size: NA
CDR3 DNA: TGTGCCGGGTCGGGAGGAGCAAATTCACCCCTCCACTTT
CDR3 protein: CAGSGGANSPLHF

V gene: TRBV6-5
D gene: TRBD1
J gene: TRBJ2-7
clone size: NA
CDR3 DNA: TGTGCCAGCAGTTATGGTAGGACAGGGATTCTCGGGGAGCAGTACTTC
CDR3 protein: CASSYGRTGILGEQYF